The 3 T cell receptor beta chains below were found in one sample sequenced in a study of radiation and T cells in renal cell carcinoma. As to time point: blood 2 weeks post-SBRT. Specified treatment: 15 Gy SBRT to primary tumor, nephrectomy 4 weeks later. Here immunoSEQ multiplex PCR was the method, and the copy in TCRdb shows in-frame clones only, minus some. The profile shows roughly 130,000 clones, approximately 90% of them singletons. Sequenced here: blood, sampled from a patient whose treatment included radiotherapy and nephrectomy. The receptors were sampled from a woman in her sixties or seventies with renal cell carcinoma.

The V and J genes are TRBV21-1 and TRBJ1-5; TRBD1, as called in the table, went unchecked against the DNA. TRBV21-1 is marked as a pseudogene. The CDR3 covers 16 residues. This chain's CDR3 is CASSKSDRGQGGSQHF. The CDR3 DNA sequence: TGTGCCAGCAGCAAATCAGACAGGGGCCAAGGGGGGTCCCAGCATTTT.

The rearrangement uses TRBV5-4 and TRBJ1-2, with TRBD1 as a possible D gene (6 bases). Germline V gene data show CDR1 as SGHNT and CDR2 as YYREEE (reference sequence). The germline V and J ends were trimmed by 7 bases and 1 base, with 14 bases remaining between them. This CDR3 has 14 residues. As DNA, the CDR3 is TGTGCCAGCCGAAAGGGGGGGGGTAACTATGGCTACACCTTC. Its translation: CASRKGGGNYGYTF.

The chain has TRBV5-6 and TRBJ1-4; no clear D. Trimming pared 4 bases from V and 4 bases from J, leaving 11 bases between. Germline CDR1 reads SGHDT; CDR2 reads YYEEEE. The CDR3 has 14 amino acids. DNA for the CDR3: TGTGCCAGCAGCCCATGGCGGCTTAATGAAAAACTGTTTTTT. It encodes CASSPWRLNEKLFF.